A selection of T cell receptor beta chains follows, all from one sample in a study of response to subunit inactivated influenza vaccine. A single record per CDR3 protein comes from TCRdb applying MiXCR to the RT-PCR reads. The sample has around 190,000 distinct CDR3 sequences; around 8.8% are singletons. Sequenced here: non-naive T cells sorted from PBMCs, sampled on the day of vaccination. All receptors come from a man in his fifties who received an inactivated influenza vaccine. The CDR3 runs from the conserved cysteine through the conserved F or W. D genes are given only for firm matches. Size values are once, few and many counts, or a class for expanded clones, and some rows have none.

D gene	V gene	J gene	clone size	CDR3 protein	CDR3 DNA
TRBD1	TRBV7-6	TRBJ2-2	NA	CASSFKGANNGELFF	TGTGCCAGCAGCTTCAAGGGGGCAAATAACGGGGAGCTGTTTTTT
NA	TRBV6-5	TRBJ2-7	few	CASQEGREQYF	TGTGCCAGCCAAGAAGGGCGCGAGCAGTACTTC
TRBD2	TRBV4-2	TRBJ2-1	many	CASSQVVTSGSDEQFF	TGTGCCAGCAGCCAAGTAGTCACTAGCGGGAGCGATGAGCAGTTCTTC
TRBD1	TRBV28	TRBJ1-1	NA	CASRPLQGDTEAFF	TGTGCCAGCAGACCCCTACAGGGGGACACTGAAGCTTTCTTT
NA	TRBV3-1	TRBJ2-5	few	CASSPNGAKETQYF	TGTGCCAGCAGCCCGAACGGGGCAAAAGAGACCCAGTACTTC
NA	TRBV13	TRBJ2-5	NA	CASSRLPKGRPQETQYF	TGTGCCAGCAGCCGTTTACCTAAGGGCAGGCCACAAGAGACCCAGTACTTC
TRBD1	TRBV6-1	TRBJ1-2	NA	CASSGAGQGKEGGYTF	TGTGCCAGCAGTGGGGCGGGACAGGGGAAAGAAGGTGGCTACACCTTC
TRBD2	TRBV6-2/TRBV6-3	TRBJ2-7	NA	CASSPSRRGGIEQYF	TGTGCCAGCAGCCCCTCCCGGCGGGGGGGAATCGAGCAGTACTTC
TRBD1	TRBV5-1	TRBJ2-1	few	CASSLAPGGNEQFF	TGCGCCAGCAGCTTGGCTCCAGGGGGTAATGAGCAGTTCTTC
NA	TRBV12-3/TRBV12-4	TRBJ1-4	many	CASSGTGLAGEKLFF	TGTGCCAGCAGTGGTACGGGACTAGCGGGTGAAAAACTGTTTTTT
TRBD1	TRBV6-1	TRBJ2-7	many	CASSTILQGVPFYEQYF	TGTGCCAGCAGTACCATTCTACAGGGGGTGCCTTTCTACGAGCAGTACTTC
TRBD2	TRBV7-2	TRBJ2-1	many	CASSFTSGKNEQFF	TGTGCCAGCAGCTTTACTAGCGGGAAGAATGAGCAGTTCTTC
TRBD1	TRBV5-6	TRBJ2-4	many	CASSLSGGNIQYF	TGTGCCAGCAGCTTGTCAGGGGGCAACATTCAGTACTTC
NA	TRBV29-1	TRBJ2-7	many	CSAQGFTYEQYF	TGCAGCGCTCAGGGGTTTACCTACGAGCAGTACTTC
NA	TRBV6-1	TRBJ1-2	few	CASSESGFRGYTF	TGTGCCAGCAGTGAAAGCGGGTTTCGTGGCTACACCTTC
TRBD1	TRBV19	TRBJ1-5	many	CASSRNSGTGTYSNQPQHF	TGTGCCAGTAGTAGAAATTCCGGGACAGGGACCTATAGCAATCAGCCCCAGCATTTT
NA	TRBV5-6	TRBJ2-6	few	CASSHLPNSRLSGANVLTF	TGTGCCAGCAGTCACCTTCCGAACAGCCGCCTATCTGGGGCCAACGTCCTGACTTTC
TRBD1	TRBV2	TRBJ1-5	NA	CASSERTGPNQPQHF	TGTGCCAGCAGTGAACGGACAGGACCTAATCAGCCCCAGCATTTT
NA	TRBV28	TRBJ1-1	few	CASARRLNTEAFF	TGTGCCAGCGCTAGGAGACTGAACACTGAAGCTTTCTTT
TRBD2	TRBV19	TRBJ2-2	few	CASRLAGAGTGELFF	TGTGCCAGTAGGTTGGCGGGAGCGGGCACCGGGGAGCTGTTTTTT
NA	TRBV7-9	TRBJ1-1	few	CASSEGGYNEAFF	TGTGCCAGCAGCGAAGGAGGTTATAATGAAGCTTTCTTT
NA	TRBV7-2	TRBJ2-2	NA	CASSLVSGVTPGELFF	TGTGCCAGCAGCTTAGTGTCGGGAGTAACCCCCGGGGAGCTGTTTTTT
NA	TRBV7-8	TRBJ2-1	NA	CASSLSVSSYNEQFF	TGTGCCAGCAGCTTAAGCGTGAGCTCCTACAATGAGCAGTTCTTC
NA	TRBV9	TRBJ2-2	NA	CASGNLGLNTGELFF	TGTGCCAGCGGTAATCTAGGGTTGAACACCGGGGAGCTGTTTTTT
NA	TRBV2	TRBJ1-2	few	CASSSSLGGYGYTF	TGTGCCAGCAGTAGCTCGTTGGGCGGCTATGGCTACACCTTC
TRBD1	TRBV4-3	TRBJ1-2	few	CASSQADRGGYGYTF	TGCGCCAGCAGCCAAGCTGACAGGGGGGGTTATGGCTACACCTTC
TRBD2	TRBV4-2	TRBJ2-7	few	CASSQRLAGGAYEQYF	TGTGCCAGCAGCCAGAGACTAGCGGGAGGAGCCTACGAGCAGTACTTC
NA	TRBV7-9	TRBJ1-4	NA	CASRPLGGEGLFF	TGTGCCAGCAGACCACTCGGTGGGGAGGGCCTGTTTTTT
TRBD2	TRBV7-2	TRBJ2-1	NA	CASRPGGSGSSYNEQFF	TGTGCCAGCAGGCCCGGGGGTAGCGGGAGCTCCTACAATGAGCAGTTCTTC
TRBD1	TRBV7-8	TRBJ2-2	NA	CASSPQGAVVLWPGELFF	TGTGCCAGCAGCCCACAGGGGGCCGTAGTCCTCTGGCCCGGGGAGCTGTTTTTT
NA	TRBV10-3	TRBJ2-7	NA	CAISGVGGSHYEQYF	TGTGCCATCAGTGGGGTCGGTGGGAGCCACTACGAGCAGTACTTC
TRBD1	TRBV4-1	TRBJ1-1	few	CASSRPGQGLSTEAFF	TGCGCCAGCAGCCGGCCGGGACAGGGTCTGAGCACTGAAGCTTTCTTT
NA	TRBV20-1	TRBJ1-6	NA	CSARDDRAKVPHF	TGCAGTGCTAGAGATGACCGGGCCAAGGTCCCCCACTTT
NA	TRBV3-1	TRBJ2-2	many	CASSPAPDTGELFF	TGTGCCAGCAGCCCAGCCCCGGACACCGGGGAGCTGTTTTTT
TRBD2	TRBV28	TRBJ2-1	few	CASSLPGGAYNEQFF	TGTGCCAGCAGTTTACCGGGGGGGGCGTACAATGAGCAGTTCTTC
TRBD2	TRBV11-1	TRBJ2-1	many	CASSPPSGRAYNEQFF	TGTGCCAGCAGTCCACCTAGCGGGAGGGCCTACAATGAGCAGTTCTTC
NA	TRBV4-1	TRBJ2-1	NA	CASSQDLLLVRGLFF	TGCGCCAGCAGCCAAGATTTACTCTTAGTGCGGGGTCTGTTCTTC
NA	TRBV27	TRBJ2-7	few	CATSPHHLHYEQYF	TGTGCCACCAGCCCGCACCACCTGCACTACGAGCAGTACTTC
TRBD1	TRBV19	TRBJ2-1	few	CASSIGRQGARNEQFF	TGTGCCAGTAGTATAGGTCGGCAGGGGGCGCGTAATGAGCAGTTCTTC
TRBD2	TRBV20-1	TRBJ2-7	few	CSARDPFGGEQYF	TGCAGTGCTAGAGATCCTTTCGGGGGGGAGCAGTACTTC
TRBD2	TRBV10-3	TRBJ2-3	NA	CAISTSGGSDTQYF	TGTGCCATCAGTACAAGCGGGGGATCAGATACGCAGTATTTT
TRBD2	TRBV15	TRBJ2-1	few	CATSRELLAGGSYNEQFF	TGTGCCACCAGCAGGGAATTACTAGCGGGAGGATCCTACAATGAGCAGTTCTTC